A single sample gave rise to the 25 T cell receptor beta chains below, sequenced in a study of CD8 T cells in Susac syndrome. The RNA input was roughly 0.5 to 1 ug, and it was reverse transcribed with random hexamers. TCRdb reanalysed the immunoSEQ multiplex PCR reads using MiXCR and keeps one entry per CDR3 protein. The profile shows roughly 180,000 distinct CDR3 sequences, over 85% of them singletons. Sequences were obtained from CD4+ T cells from PBMCs. Receptor source: a human donor in good health.

The V call is TRBV7-2, the J call TRBJ2-7; D gene uncertain. Germline CDR1 SGHTA, CDR2 FQGNSA. The CDR3 consists of 13 residues. The V end was cut by 1 base, the J end by 12 bases, with 16 bases between. The CDR3 loop is CASSLETHGMMYF. For the CDR3, the DNA is TGTGCCAGCAGCTTAGAGACTCACGGAATGATGTACTTC.

The J gene is TRBJ1-5, the V gene TRBV20-1; D might be TRBD1 (5 bases). The germline V gene encodes CDR1 DFQATT and CDR2 SNEGSKA (reference sequence). Trimming took off 3 bases at V and 0 bases at J, with 12 bases between the two ends. This CDR3 comprises 15 residues. The CDR3 DNA follows: TGCAGTGCTAGGACAGTCACATATAGCAATCAGCCCCAGCATTTT. Translated, it gives CSARTVTYSNQPQHF.

The V and J genes are TRBV5-6 and TRBJ1-2; TRBD1 might be the D (5 bases). The V end was cut by 0 bases, the J end by 6 bases, with 6 bases between. The CDR3 sequence is 12 residues long. Germline CDR1 reads SGHDT; CDR2 reads YYEEEE. CDR3 bases: TGTGCCAGCAGCTTGGGAGGGGATGGCTACACCTTC. Its translation: CASSLGGDGYTF.

This chain links TRBV20-1 with TRBJ2-7; no firm D call. The CDR3 consists of 12 residues. V lost 5 bases to trimming and J lost 1 base, with 9 bases between them. CDR1 DFQATT and CDR2 SNEGSKA come from the germline V gene (reference sequence). CDR3 sequence (DNA): TGCAGTGCTGGTGGAAATTCCTACGAGCAGTACTTC. Amino acid sequence: CSAGGNSYEQYF.

The gene calls are TRBV18 and TRBJ2-1; maybe TRBD2 (5 bases). In germline, CDR1 is KGHSH, CDR2 LQKENI. With 3 bases removed from V and 9 bases from J, the gap between germline ends came to 12 bases. The CDR3 spans 13 residues. The CDR3 protein is CASSPISDSEQFF. In DNA form, the CDR3 reads TGTGCCAGCTCACCTATCTCGGACTCTGAGCAGTTCTTC.

The chain has TRBV6-6 and TRBJ2-5; D is perhaps TRBD1 or TRBD2 (5 bases each). The length of the CDR3 is 15 residues. The germline CDR1 and CDR2 sequences are MNHNY and SVGAGI (reference sequence). With 5 bases removed from V and 2 bases from J, the gap between germline ends came to 15 bases. The CDR3 DNA is TGTGCCAGCAGTGACCGGGGCGCCCGGCAAGAGACCCAGTACTTC. Translation gives CASSDRGARQETQYF.

The genes are TRBV4-2 and TRBJ2-1, with 10 bases matching TRBD2. This CDR3 is 14 amino acids long. Germline V gene lookup returns CDR1 LGHNA and CDR2 YNFKEQ. With V trimmed by 5 bases and J by 2 bases, 0 bases remained unmatched. DNA for the CDR3: TGTGCCAGCAGCACTAGCGGGACCTACAATGAGCAGTTCTTC. Residues: CASSTSGTYNEQFF.

The chain uses TRBV20-1 and TRBJ2-5; D uncertain. The germline gives CDR1 DFQATT, CDR2 SNEGSKA (reference sequence). CDR3 size: 13 residues. Trimming shortened V by 0 bases and J by 4 bases, and 9 bases separated the two germline ends. This CDR3 reads CSARDWAGETQYF. DNA for the CDR3: TGCAGTGCTAGAGACTGGGCCGGAGAGACCCAGTACTTC.

The chain uses TRBV28 and TRBJ2-3; D is uncertain. V lost 6 bases and J 2 bases, leaving 6 bases between the germline ends. Germline V gives CDR1 MDHEN, CDR2 SYDVKM. The CDR3 spans 12 residues. CDR3 amino acids: CASRDLTDTQYF. DNA of the CDR3: TGTGCCAGCAGGGACCTCACAGATACGCAGTATTTT.

The chain is built from TRBV20-1 and TRBJ2-4, with D possibly TRBD1 on 5 matching bases. The CDR3 length is 16 residues. V dropped 5 bases and J dropped 1 base, with 18 bases sitting between them. Per germline, CDR1 DFQATT and CDR2 SNEGSKA (reference sequence). The CDR3 loop is CSAGALRRLAKNIQYF. The CDR3 bases are TGCAGTGCTGGGGCATTACGTCGGTTGGCCAAAAACATTCAGTACTTC.

The J gene is TRBJ2-6, the V gene TRBV9, with D possibly matching TRBD2 (6 bases). The CDR3 length is 13 residues. Germline V gene lookup returns CDR1 SGDLS and CDR2 YYNGEE. V was cut by 7 bases and J by 4 bases, with 9 bases left in between. The chain's CDR3 is CASGGSGANVLTF. DNA for the CDR3: TGTGCCAGCGGAGGGTCCGGGGCCAACGTCCTGACTTTC. Based on the CDR3 plus reference TRBV9 and TRBJ2-6, the full variable domain is DSGVTQTPKHLITATGQRVTLRCSPRSGDLSVYWYQQSLDQGLQFLIQYYNGEERAKGNILERFSAQQFPDLHSELNLSSLELGDSALYFCASGGSGANVLTFGAGSRLTVL.

CDR3 DNA sequence: TGCAGTGCTAGAGATCTAGCGGGATTGGCCAAAAACATTCAGTACTTC. Its protein is CSARDLAGLAKNIQYF. The rearrangement links TRBV20-1 to TRBJ2-4; 9 nucleotides line up with TRBD2. Losses at the gene ends were 0 bases for V and 1 base for J; bases not matched to a gene: 4. Germline V gene sequence: CDR1 DFQATT, CDR2 SNEGSKA (reference sequence). The CDR3 totals 16 residues.

This chain uses TRBV3-1 with TRBJ1-1; D may be TRBD1 (5 bases). The CDR3 loop spans 14 amino acids. The V end was cut by 6 bases, the J end by 4 bases, with 15 bases between. Per germline, CDR1 LGHDT and CDR2 YNNKEL (reference sequence). The DNA for the CDR3 is TGTGCCAGCAGACAGGAGGGAGGGAGCACTGAAGCTTTCTTT. It yields the protein CASRQEGGSTEAFF.

The chain links TRBV20-1 to TRBJ1-4; unclear D gene. CDR1 and CDR2 (germline): DFQATT, SNEGSKA (reference sequence). The germline V and J ends were trimmed by 6 bases and 0 bases, with 5 bases remaining between them. This CDR3 has 12 residues. CDR3 residues: CSAGPTNEKLFF. CDR3 nucleotide sequence: TGCAGTGCCGGGCCAACTAATGAAAAACTGTTTTTT.

The chain carries TRBV29-1 and TRBJ1-2; D is undetermined. The CDR3 is 12 amino acids. V was trimmed by 0 bases and J by 4 bases, leaving 6 bases between them. Per the germline V gene, CDR1 is SQVTM and CDR2 is ANQGSEA. CDR3 DNA sequence: TGCAGCGTTGAAGAGCCCAGCTATGGCTACACCTTC. This gives the protein CSVEEPSYGYTF.

The chain uses TRBV30 and TRBJ2-7, with 9 bases lining up with TRBD1. The germline CDR1 and CDR2 sequences are GTSNPN and SVGIG (reference sequence). The V segment lost 0 bases and the J segment 5 bases; nucleotides outside the gene matches: 5. The length of the CDR3 is 14 residues. The CDR3 here is CAWSVQGARHEQYF. In DNA form, the CDR3 reads TGTGCCTGGAGTGTACAGGGGGCGCGGCACGAGCAGTACTTC.

The chain couples TRBV4-3 to TRBJ2-5; D is unresolved. V dropped 0 bases and J dropped 4 bases, with 12 bases sitting between them. Germline V gene sequence: CDR1 LGHNA, CDR2 YSLEER. The CDR3 is 15 residues long. CDR3 bases: TGCGCCAGCAGCCAAGAAACCCTTCCGGGAGAGACCCAGTACTTC. As protein: CASSQETLPGETQYF.

The chain is built from TRBV2 and TRBJ2-1; D is uncertain. The germline gives CDR1 SNHLY, CDR2 FYNNEI. CDR3 length: 13 residues. V lost 8 bases and J 5 bases, leaving 13 bases between the germline ends. CDR3 in DNA: TGTGCCAGCGGGTTTCGGCCACACAATGAGCAGTTCTTC. Residues: CASGFRPHNEQFF.

The chain employs TRBV7-2 and TRBJ2-5, with no clear D. CDR1 is SGHTA, CDR2 FQGNSA, per germline. Deletions cut 3 bases from V and 2 bases from J, with 10 bases between. The CDR3 length is 14 residues. The CDR3 coding sequence is TGTGCCAGCAGCTTCGGCCGAATACAAGAGACCCAGTACTTC. It is translated as CASSFGRIQETQYF. Based on the CDR3 plus reference TRBV7-2 and TRBJ2-5, the full variable domain is GAGVSQSPSNKVTEKGKDVELRCDPISGHTALYWYRQSLGQGLEFLIYFQGNSAPDKSGLPSDRFSAERTGGSVSTLTIQRTQQEDSAVYLCASSFGRIQETQYFGPGTRLLVL.

The chain employs TRBV12-3 or TRBV12-4 and TRBJ1-5; D is ambiguous. The CDR3 is 13 residues long. V lost 3 bases, J lost 1 base, and 4 bases lay in between. The CDR3 region is CASSFESNQPQHF. For the CDR3, the DNA is TGTGCCAGCAGTTTTGAAAGCAATCAGCCCCAGCATTTT.

The V call is TRBV20-1, the J call TRBJ2-7; D ambiguous. CDR1 DFQATT and CDR2 SNEGSKA come from the germline V gene (reference sequence). The CDR3 has 13 amino acids. V gave up 2 bases and J gave up 3 bases, with 11 bases separating them. The DNA for the CDR3 is TGCAGTGCTAGAAAAACAAAGTTCTACGAGCAGTACTTC. It translates to CSARKTKFYEQYF.

This sequence joins TRBV15 and TRBJ2-5, with D perhaps matching TRBD2 (7 bases). CDR3 size: 15 residues. Trimming stripped 0 bases from V and 3 bases from J, with 11 bases between. From germline, CDR1 is LNHNV and CDR2 YYDKDF (reference sequence). Written as DNA, the CDR3 is TGTGCCACCAGCAGAGATTCGGGGGGCGAAGAGACCCAGTACTTC. This translates into CATSRDSGGEETQYF. Full variable domain (remainder filled in from reference TRBV15 and TRBJ2-5): DAMVIQNPRYQVTQFGKPVTLSCSQTLNHNVMYWYQQKSSQAPKLLFHYYDKDFNNEADTPDNFQSRRPNTSFCFLDIRSPGLGDTAMYLCATSRDSGGEETQYFGPGTRLLVL.

V and J are TRBV3-1 and TRBJ2-1; 15 nucleotides match TRBD2. The CDR3 is made up of 15 amino acids. CDR1 LGHDT and CDR2 YNNKEL come from the germline V gene (reference sequence). Trimming removed 4 bases from V and 7 bases from J; junction bases left unmatched: 2. The CDR3 DNA reads TGTGCCAGCAGCCGCGGACTAGCGGGAGGGAATGAGCAGTTCTTC. It translates to CASSRGLAGGNEQFF.

The J gene is TRBJ1-2, the V gene TRBV15; 7 positions agree with TRBD1. The CDR3 length is 15 residues. V was pared by 1 base and J by 4 bases, with 6 bases of the junction left unmatched. CDR1 LNHNV and CDR2 YYDKDF come from the germline V gene (reference sequence). CDR3 in DNA: TGTGCCACCAGCAGAGGGGACAGTCGTGCCTATGGCTACACCTTC. It translates to CATSRGDSRAYGYTF.

This clonotype showed up just once. The V call is TRBV18, the J call TRBJ2-7; D is undetermined. The CDR3 contains 13 residues. V gave up 0 bases and J gave up 5 bases, with 8 bases separating them. CDR1 KGHSH and CDR2 LQKENI come from the germline V gene. The CDR3 DNA reads TGTGCCAGCTCACCACCAGGGAACAACGAGCAGTACTTC. Amino acids: CASSPPGNNEQYF.